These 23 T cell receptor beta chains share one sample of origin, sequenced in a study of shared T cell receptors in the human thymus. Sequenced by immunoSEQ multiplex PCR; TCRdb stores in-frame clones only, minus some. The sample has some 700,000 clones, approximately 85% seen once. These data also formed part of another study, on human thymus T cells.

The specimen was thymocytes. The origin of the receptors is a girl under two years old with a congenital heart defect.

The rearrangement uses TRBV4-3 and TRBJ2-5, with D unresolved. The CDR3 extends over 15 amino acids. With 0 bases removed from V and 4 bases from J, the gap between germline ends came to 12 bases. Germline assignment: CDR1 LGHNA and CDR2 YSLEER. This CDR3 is CASSQEFPHTETQYF. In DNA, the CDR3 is TGCGCCAGCAGCCAAGAGTTCCCACATACAGAGACCCAGTACTTC.

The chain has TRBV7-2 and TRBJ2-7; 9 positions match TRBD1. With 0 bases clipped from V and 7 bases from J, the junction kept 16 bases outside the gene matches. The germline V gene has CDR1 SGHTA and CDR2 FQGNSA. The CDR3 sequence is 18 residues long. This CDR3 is CASSLAPKGTGFLREQYF. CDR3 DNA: TGTGCCAGCAGCTTAGCGCCAAAAGGGACAGGGTTTCTGAGAGAGCAGTACTTC.

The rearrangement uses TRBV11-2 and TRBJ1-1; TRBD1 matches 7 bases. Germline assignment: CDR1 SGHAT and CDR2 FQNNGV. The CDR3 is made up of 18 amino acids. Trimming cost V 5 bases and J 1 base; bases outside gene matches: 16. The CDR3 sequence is CASSPPVTQGKRNTEAFF. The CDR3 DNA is TGTGCCAGCAGCCCTCCGGTCACACAGGGGAAAAGGAACACTGAAGCTTTCTTT.

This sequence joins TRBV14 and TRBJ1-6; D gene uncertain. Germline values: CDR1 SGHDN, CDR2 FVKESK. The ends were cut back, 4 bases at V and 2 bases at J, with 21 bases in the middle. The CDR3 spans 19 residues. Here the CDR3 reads CASSLRALAGVPYNSPLHF. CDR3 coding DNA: TGTGCCAGCAGCCTCCGGGCCCTTGCCGGGGTGCCCTATAATTCACCCCTCCACTTT. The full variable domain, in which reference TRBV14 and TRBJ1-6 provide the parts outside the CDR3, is EAGVTQFPSHSVIEKGQTVTLRCDPISGHDNLYWYRRVMGKEIKFLLHFVKESKQDESGMPNNRFLAERTGGTYSTLKVQPAELEDSGVYFCASSLRALAGVPYNSPLHFGNGTRLTVT.

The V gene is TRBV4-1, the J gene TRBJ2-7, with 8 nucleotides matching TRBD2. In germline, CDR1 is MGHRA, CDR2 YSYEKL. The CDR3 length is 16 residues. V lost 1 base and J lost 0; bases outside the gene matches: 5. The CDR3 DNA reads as TGCGCCAGCAGCCAAGTGCTGGGACTAGGCTCCTACGAGCAGTACTTC. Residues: CASSQVLGLGSYEQYF.

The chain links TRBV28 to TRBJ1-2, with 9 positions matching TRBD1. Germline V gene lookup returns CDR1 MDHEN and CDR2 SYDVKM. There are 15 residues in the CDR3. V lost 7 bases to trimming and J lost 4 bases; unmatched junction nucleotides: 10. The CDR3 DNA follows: TGTGCCAGCAACTTCAACAGGGGGCGAAGCTATGGCTACACCTTC. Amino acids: CASNFNRGRSYGYTF.

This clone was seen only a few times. The CDR3 region is CASSLGLSGNTIYF. Written as DNA, the CDR3 is TGCGCCAGCAGCTTAGGACTCTCTGGAAACACCATATATTTT. The J gene is TRBJ1-3, the V gene TRBV5-1; D unresolved. CDR3 size: 14 residues. The germline gives CDR1 SGHRS, CDR2 YFSETQ. Trimming took 2 bases from V and 0 from J, leaving 6 bases between them.

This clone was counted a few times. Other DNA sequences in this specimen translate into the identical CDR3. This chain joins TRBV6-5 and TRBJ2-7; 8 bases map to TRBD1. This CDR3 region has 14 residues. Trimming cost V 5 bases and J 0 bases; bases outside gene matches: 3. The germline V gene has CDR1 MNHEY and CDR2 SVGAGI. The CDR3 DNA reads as TGTGCCAGCAGTCCCGGGACAGGCTCCTACGAGCAGTACTTC. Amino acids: CASSPGTGSYEQYF.

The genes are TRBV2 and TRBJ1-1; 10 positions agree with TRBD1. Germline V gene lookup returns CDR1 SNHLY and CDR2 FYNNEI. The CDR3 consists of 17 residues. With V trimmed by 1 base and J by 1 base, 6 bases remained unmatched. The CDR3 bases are TGTGCCAGCAGTGAAGGGGGGACAGGGGAGGGGAACACTGAAGCTTTCTTT. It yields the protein CASSEGGTGEGNTEAFF.

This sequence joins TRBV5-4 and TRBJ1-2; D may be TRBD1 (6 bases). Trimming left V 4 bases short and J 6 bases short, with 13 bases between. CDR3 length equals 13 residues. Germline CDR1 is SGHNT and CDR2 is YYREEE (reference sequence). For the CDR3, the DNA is TGTGCCAGCAGCCAAGGGACAATAGATGGCTACACCTTC. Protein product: CASSQGTIDGYTF.

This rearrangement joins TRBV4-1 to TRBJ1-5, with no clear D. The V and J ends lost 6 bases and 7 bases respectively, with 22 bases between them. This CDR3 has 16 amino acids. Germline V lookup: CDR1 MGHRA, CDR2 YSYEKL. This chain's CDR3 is CASSLGNPGQRQPQHF. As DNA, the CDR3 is TGCGCCAGCAGTCTGGGGAACCCTGGGCAGCGGCAGCCCCAGCATTTT.

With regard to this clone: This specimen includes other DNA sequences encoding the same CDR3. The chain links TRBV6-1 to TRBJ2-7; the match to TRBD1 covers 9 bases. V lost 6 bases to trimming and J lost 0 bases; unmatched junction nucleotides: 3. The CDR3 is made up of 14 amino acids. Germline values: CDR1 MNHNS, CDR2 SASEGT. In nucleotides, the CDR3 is TGTGCCAGCAGAGGACAGGGGCCCTCCTACGAGCAGTACTTC. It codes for CASRGQGPSYEQYF.

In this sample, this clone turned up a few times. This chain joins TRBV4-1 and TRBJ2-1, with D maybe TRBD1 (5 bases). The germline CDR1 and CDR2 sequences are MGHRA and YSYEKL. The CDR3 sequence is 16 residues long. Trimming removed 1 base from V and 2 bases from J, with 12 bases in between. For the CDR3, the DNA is TGCGCCAGCAGCCAAGGCAGGCAGGGCCCCTACAATGAGCAGTTCTTC. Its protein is CASSQGRQGPYNEQFF.

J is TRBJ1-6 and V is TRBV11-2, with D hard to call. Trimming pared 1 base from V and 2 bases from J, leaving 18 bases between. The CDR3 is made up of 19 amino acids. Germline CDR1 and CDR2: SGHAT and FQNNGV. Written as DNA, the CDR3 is TGTGCCAGCAGCTTAGTAGGTGGCGCCCCCGGGGCCTATAATTCACCCCTCCACTTT. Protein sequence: CASSLVGGAPGAYNSPLHF. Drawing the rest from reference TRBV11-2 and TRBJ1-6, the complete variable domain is EAGVAQSPRYKIIEKRQSVAFWCNPISGHATLYWYQQILGQGPKLLIQFQNNGVVDDSQLPKDRFSAERLKGVDSTLKIQPAKLEDSAVYLCASSLVGGAPGAYNSPLHFGNGTRLTVT.

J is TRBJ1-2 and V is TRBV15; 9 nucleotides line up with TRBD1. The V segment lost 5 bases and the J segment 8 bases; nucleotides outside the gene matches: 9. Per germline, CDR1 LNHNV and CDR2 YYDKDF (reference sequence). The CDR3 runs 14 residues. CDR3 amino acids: CATSLSGTGCGYTF. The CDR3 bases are TGTGCCACCAGCTTATCCGGGACAGGGTGCGGCTACACCTTC.

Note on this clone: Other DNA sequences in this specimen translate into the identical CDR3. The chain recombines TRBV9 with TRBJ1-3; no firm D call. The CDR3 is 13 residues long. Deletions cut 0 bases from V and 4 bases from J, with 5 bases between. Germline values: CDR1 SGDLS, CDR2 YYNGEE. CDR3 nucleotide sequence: TGTGCCAGCAGCGTAGGTCAGGGAAACACCATATATTTT. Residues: CASSVGQGNTIYF.

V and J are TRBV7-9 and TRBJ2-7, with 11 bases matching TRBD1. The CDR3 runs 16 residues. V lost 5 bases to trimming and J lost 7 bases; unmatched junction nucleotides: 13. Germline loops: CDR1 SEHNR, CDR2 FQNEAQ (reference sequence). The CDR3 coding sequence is TGTGCCAGCAGCCTGAGGGACAGGGGGATTCTGGGTGAGCAGTACTTC. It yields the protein CASSLRDRGILGEQYF.

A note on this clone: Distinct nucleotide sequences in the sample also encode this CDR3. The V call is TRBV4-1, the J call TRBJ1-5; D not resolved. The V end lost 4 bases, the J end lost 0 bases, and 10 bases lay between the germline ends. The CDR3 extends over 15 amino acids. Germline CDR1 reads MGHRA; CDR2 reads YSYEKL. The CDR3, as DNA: TGCGCCAGCAGCCGTCGGAGGGATAGCAATCAGCCCCAGCATTTT. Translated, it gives CASSRRRDSNQPQHF.

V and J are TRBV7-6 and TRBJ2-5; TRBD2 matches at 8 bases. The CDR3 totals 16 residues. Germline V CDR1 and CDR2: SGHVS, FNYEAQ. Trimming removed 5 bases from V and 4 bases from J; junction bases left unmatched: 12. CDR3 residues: CASSRTPGGPPETQYF. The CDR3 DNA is TGTGCCAGCAGCCGTACACCGGGGGGGCCCCCAGAGACCCAGTACTTC.

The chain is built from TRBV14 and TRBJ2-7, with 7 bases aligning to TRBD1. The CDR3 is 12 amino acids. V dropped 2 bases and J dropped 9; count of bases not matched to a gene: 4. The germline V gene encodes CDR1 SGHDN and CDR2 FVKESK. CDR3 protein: CASSQKGTAQYF. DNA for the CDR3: TGTGCCAGCAGCCAAAAAGGGACAGCGCAGTACTTC. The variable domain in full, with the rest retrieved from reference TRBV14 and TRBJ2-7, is EAGVTQFPSHSVIEKGQTVTLRCDPISGHDNLYWYRRVMGKEIKFLLHFVKESKQDESGMPNNRFLAERTGGTYSTLKVQPAELEDSGVYFCASSQKGTAQYFGPGTRLTVT.

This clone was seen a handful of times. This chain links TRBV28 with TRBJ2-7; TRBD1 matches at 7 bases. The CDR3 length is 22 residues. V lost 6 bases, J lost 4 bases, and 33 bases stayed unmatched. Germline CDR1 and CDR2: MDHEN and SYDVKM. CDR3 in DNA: TGTGCCAGCAGCACATTTCAACTACGCCGACAGGGCCGGGACACCCCAGTTTACGAGCAGTACTTC. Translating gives CASSTFQLRRQGRDTPVYEQYF.

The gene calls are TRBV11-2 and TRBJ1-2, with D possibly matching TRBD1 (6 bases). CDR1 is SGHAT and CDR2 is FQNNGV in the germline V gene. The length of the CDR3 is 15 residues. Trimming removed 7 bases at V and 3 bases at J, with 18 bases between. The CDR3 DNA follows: TGTGCCAGCAAACCTCAGGACAGAGCGGACTATGGCTACACCTTC. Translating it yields CASKPQDRADYGYTF.

As DNA, the CDR3 is TGTGCCAGCAGCCCGGGGGTCCAGTATGGCTACACCTTC. This codes for CASSPGVQYGYTF. The gene calls are TRBV9 and TRBJ1-2, with D maybe TRBD1 (5 bases). The germline V gene encodes CDR1 SGDLS and CDR2 YYNGEE. The CDR3 spans 13 residues. V gave up 4 bases and J gave up 5 bases, with 12 bases separating them.